This T cell receptor beta chain comes out of a study of shared clonotypes between healthy human individuals. A split of CD4+ cells into CD45RA+ naive and CD45RA-negative memory subsets was performed. Germline values: CDR1 GTSNPN, CDR2 SVGIG (reference sequence). The CDR3 has 12 residues. With V trimmed by 7 bases and J by 1 base, 3 bases remained unmatched. The protocol was immunoSEQ multiplex PCR, while the TCRdb copy is restricted to in-frame clones and leaves out a portion. The sample yields roughly 2 million clones, 85% to 95% seen once. This receptor was obtained from a man aged 18 to 29 in good health. Sequencing was performed on naive CD4+ T cells sorted from blood. Subset described: CD45RA+ positively selected. V and J are TRBV30 and TRBJ1-1, with TRBD1 matching 7 bases. CDR3 in amino acids: CAFGQENTEAFF. CDR3 bases: TGTGCCTTCGGACAGGAGAACACTGAAGCTTTCTTT.